Presented here are 5 T cell receptor beta chains from one specimen sequenced in a study of T cell responses to AZD1222 COVID-19 vaccine. Clones were sequenced by immunoSEQ multiplex PCR, and TCRdb holds only the in-frame ones, with some missing. The profile covers some 200,000 clones, with approximately 90% appearing a single time and 3.4% taken by the ten largest. The source was peripheral blood, collected 28 days after the second AZD1222 dose. The receptor set was obtained from an adult who received the AZD1222 COVID-19 vaccine.

The chain links TRBV7-9 to TRBJ1-4; 7 nucleotides line up with TRBD1. V trimming: 5 bases; J trimming: 8 bases; junction bases outside the gene matches: 8. Germline CDR1 SEHNR, CDR2 FQNEAQ (reference sequence). The CDR3 sequence is 14 residues long. The chain's CDR3 is CASSSTGVAEKLFF. The CDR3 region has the DNA TGTGCCAGCAGCAGTACAGGGGTCGCGGAAAAACTGTTTTTT.

This chain joins TRBV28 and TRBJ1-5; D perhaps matches TRBD1 (5 bases). Trimming took 4 bases from V and 3 from J, leaving 13 bases between them. This CDR3 is built from 15 residues. Germline values: CDR1 MDHEN, CDR2 SYDVKM. The CDR3 region has the DNA TGTGCCAGCAGTTCAGGGATTAAGACCAATCAGCCCCAGCATTTT. It is translated as CASSSGIKTNQPQHF.

The chain joins TRBV27 to TRBJ1-2; 7 nucleotides agree with TRBD1. Trimming cost V 3 bases and J 4 bases; bases outside gene matches: 8. Germline loops: CDR1 MNHEY, CDR2 SMNVEV (reference sequence). This CDR3 has 15 amino acids. The CDR3, as DNA: TGTGCCAGCAGTTTGGACAGGAGTATTTCCTATGGCTACACCTTC. Amino acid sequence: CASSLDRSISYGYTF.

This rearrangement joins TRBV28 to TRBJ2-3; a possible D gene is TRBD2 (7 bases). The CDR3 loop spans 14 amino acids. Trimming left V 7 bases short and J 5 bases short, with 16 bases between. CDR1 and CDR2 (germline): MDHEN, SYDVKM. In DNA form, the CDR3 reads TGTGCCAGCAAATGGGGGGGCGCCGAAGATACGCAGTATTTT. Its protein product is CASKWGGAEDTQYF.

The chain recombines TRBV6-5 with TRBJ1-6; possible D gene TRBD1, 6 bases. CDR1 and CDR2 from the germline V gene are MNHEY and SVGAGI. CDR3 length equals 15 residues. Trimming removed 1 base from V and 4 bases from J, with 8 bases in between. The CDR3 protein is CASSYFGQYNSPLHF. CDR3 sequence (DNA): TGTGCCAGCAGTTACTTCGGACAGTATAATTCACCCCTCCACTTT.